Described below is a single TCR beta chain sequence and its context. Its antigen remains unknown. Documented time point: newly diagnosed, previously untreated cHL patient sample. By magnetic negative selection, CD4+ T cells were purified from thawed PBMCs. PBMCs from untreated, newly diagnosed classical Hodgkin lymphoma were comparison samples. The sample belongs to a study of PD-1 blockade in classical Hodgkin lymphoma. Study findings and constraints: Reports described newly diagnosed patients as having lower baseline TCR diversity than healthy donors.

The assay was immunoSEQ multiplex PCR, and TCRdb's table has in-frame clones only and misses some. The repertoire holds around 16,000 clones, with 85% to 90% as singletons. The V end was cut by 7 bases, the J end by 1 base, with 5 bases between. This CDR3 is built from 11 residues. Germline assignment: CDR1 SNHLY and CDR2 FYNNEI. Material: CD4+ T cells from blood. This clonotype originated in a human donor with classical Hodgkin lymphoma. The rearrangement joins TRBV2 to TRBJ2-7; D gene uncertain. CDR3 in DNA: TGTGCCAGCACCGGGTCCTACGAGCAGTACTTC. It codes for CASTGSYEQYF. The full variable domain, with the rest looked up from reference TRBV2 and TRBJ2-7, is EPEVTQTPSHQVTQMGQEVILRCVPISNHLYFYWYRQILGQKVEFLVSFYNNEISEKSEIFDDQFSVERPDGSNFTLKIRSTKLEDSAMYFCASTGSYEQYFGPGTRLTVT.